These T cell receptor beta chains were read from a single sample in a study of T cell repertoires in cytomegalovirus infection. MiXCR, run by TCRdb on the reads, gives a single entry per CDR3 protein. This repertoire shows approximately 150,000 distinct CDR3 sequences, about 6% found once; its top ten account for under 20%. Input material: PBMCs. The source is a human donor in good health (CMV status not recorded). Some clones in this sample may be carry-over from other donors' samples. CDR3s include the opening cysteine and the closing phenylalanine or tryptophan. D genes are given only for firm matches. The size entry is marked missing in some rows and otherwise reads once, few, many or a size class.

V gene: TRBV29-1; D gene: -; clone size: -; J gene: TRBJ2-3; CDR3 protein: CSVRVTDTQYF; CDR3 DNA: TGCAGCGTTCGGGTTACAGATACGCAGTATTTT
V gene: TRBV7-2; D gene: -; clone size: many; J gene: TRBJ1-5; CDR3 protein: CASSLKQGPDNSNQPQHF; CDR3 DNA: TGTGCCAGCAGCTTAAAACAGGGCCCGGATAATAGCAATCAGCCCCAGCATTTT
V gene: TRBV28; D gene: -; clone size: many; J gene: TRBJ2-3; CDR3 protein: CASRRGGLADTDTQYF; CDR3 DNA: TGTGCCAGCAGACGAGGAGGGCTAGCAGACACAGATACGCAGTATTTT
V gene: TRBV7-9; D gene: -; clone size: many; J gene: TRBJ1-3; CDR3 protein: CASSLTTGTGGNTIYF; CDR3 DNA: TGTGCCAGCAGCCTCACTACAGGGACTGGAGGAAACACCATATATTTT
V gene: TRBV7-8; D gene: -; clone size: many; J gene: TRBJ2-6; CDR3 protein: CASSLGRSGANVLTF; CDR3 DNA: TGTGCCAGCAGCTTAGGACGCTCTGGGGCCAACGTCCTGACTTTC
V gene: TRBV7-8; D gene: TRBD2; clone size: many; J gene: TRBJ2-7; CDR3 protein: CASSRAGSGGLYEQYF; CDR3 DNA: TGTGCCAGCAGCCGGGCAGGTAGCGGGGGGCTATACGAGCAGTACTTC
V gene: TRBV7-2; D gene: TRBD2; clone size: many; J gene: TRBJ2-1; CDR3 protein: CASRPMLAGGPNEQFF; CDR3 DNA: TGTGCCAGCAGGCCAATGTTGGCGGGGGGGCCTAATGAGCAGTTCTTC
V gene: TRBV5-1; D gene: -; clone size: many; J gene: TRBJ1-5; CDR3 protein: CASSTGLPGDQPQHF; CDR3 DNA: TGCGCCAGCAGCACGGGACTCCCGGGGGATCAGCCCCAGCATTTT
V gene: TRBV7-8; D gene: TRBD1; clone size: many; J gene: TRBJ1-4; CDR3 protein: CASSRFRQGSREKLFF; CDR3 DNA: TGTGCCAGCAGCCGCTTCCGACAGGGAAGTCGCGAAAAACTGTTTTTT
V gene: TRBV15; D gene: -; clone size: many; J gene: TRBJ2-2; CDR3 protein: CATSRDRIAHTGELFF; CDR3 DNA: TGTGCCACCAGCAGAGATCGGATTGCCCACACCGGGGAGCTGTTTTTT
V gene: TRBV7-6; D gene: -; clone size: many; J gene: TRBJ1-1; CDR3 protein: CASSLAMAGGTEAFF; CDR3 DNA: TGTGCCAGCAGCTTAGCGATGGCAGGTGGAACTGAAGCTTTCTTT
V gene: TRBV6-5; D gene: -; clone size: many; J gene: TRBJ2-3; CDR3 protein: CASSYGGAGGDTQYF; CDR3 DNA: TGTGCCAGCAGTTACGGAGGGGCAGGGGGAGATACGCAGTATTTT
V gene: TRBV7-2; D gene: TRBD1; clone size: many; J gene: TRBJ1-1; CDR3 protein: CASSITGGNTEAFF; CDR3 DNA: TGTGCCAGCAGCATTACAGGGGGGAACACTGAAGCTTTCTTT
V gene: TRBV6-5; D gene: -; clone size: -; J gene: TRBJ1-2; CDR3 protein: CASSDRVGIYGYTF; CDR3 DNA: TGTGCCAGCAGTGACCGGGTGGGGATCTATGGCTACACCTTC
V gene: TRBV7-2; D gene: -; clone size: many; J gene: TRBJ1-2; CDR3 protein: CASSLAGGLDYGYTF; CDR3 DNA: TGTGCCAGCAGCTTAGCGGGGGGCCTGGACTATGGCTACACCTTC
V gene: TRBV19; D gene: -; clone size: many; J gene: TRBJ1-5; CDR3 protein: CASSTSGADQPQHF; CDR3 DNA: TGTGCCAGTAGTACCTCCGGGGCCGATCAGCCCCAGCATTTT
V gene: TRBV20-1; D gene: -; clone size: few; J gene: TRBJ1-1; CDR3 protein: CSAFRVTEAFF; CDR3 DNA: TGCAGTGCTTTCAGGGTGACTGAAGCTTTCTTT
V gene: TRBV10-3; D gene: TRBD1; clone size: -; J gene: TRBJ1-1; CDR3 protein: CAISAGTGYTEAFF; CDR3 DNA: TGTGCCATCAGTGCGGGGACAGGGTACACTGAAGCTTTCTTT
V gene: TRBV12-3/TRBV12-4; D gene: -; clone size: many; J gene: TRBJ1-1; CDR3 protein: CASSLTRETEAFF; CDR3 DNA: TGTGCCAGCAGCCTTACCAGGGAGACTGAAGCTTTCTTT
V gene: TRBV5-4; D gene: -; clone size: few; J gene: TRBJ1-1; CDR3 protein: CASSWGAGANTEAFF; CDR3 DNA: TGTGCCAGCAGCTGGGGGGCAGGAGCGAACACTGAAGCTTTCTTT
V gene: TRBV6-5; D gene: -; clone size: many; J gene: TRBJ1-1; CDR3 protein: CASSYSTGSYTEAFF; CDR3 DNA: TGTGCCAGCAGTTACTCAACGGGAAGTTACACTGAAGCTTTCTTT
V gene: TRBV19; D gene: TRBD1; clone size: few; J gene: TRBJ2-7; CDR3 protein: CASSTSTGGEQYF; CDR3 DNA: TGTGCCAGTAGTACCTCGACAGGGGGCGAGCAGTACTTC
V gene: TRBV28; D gene: -; clone size: many; J gene: TRBJ2-3; CDR3 protein: CASSLIDTQYF; CDR3 DNA: TGTGCCAGCAGTTTGATAGATACGCAGTATTTT
V gene: TRBV6-1; D gene: -; clone size: many; J gene: TRBJ2-7; CDR3 protein: CASRAGGTSSYEQYF; CDR3 DNA: TGTGCCAGCAGGGCAGGGGGGACCAGCTCCTACGAGCAGTACTTC
V gene: TRBV10-3; D gene: TRBD1; clone size: -; J gene: TRBJ2-5; CDR3 protein: CAISSGTGGSQETQYF; CDR3 DNA: TGTGCCATCAGTTCCGGGACAGGGGGCTCCCAAGAGACCCAGTACTTC
V gene: TRBV6-1; D gene: -; clone size: many; J gene: TRBJ2-7; CDR3 protein: CASSEALLNEQYF; CDR3 DNA: TGTGCCAGCAGTGAAGCGCTGCTGAACGAGCAGTACTTC
V gene: TRBV27; D gene: TRBD1; clone size: many; J gene: TRBJ1-6; CDR3 protein: CASSPLTGGNSPLHF; CDR3 DNA: TGTGCCAGCAGTCCTCTCACAGGGGGTAATTCACCCCTCCACTTT
V gene: TRBV20-1; D gene: -; clone size: many; J gene: TRBJ2-5; CDR3 protein: CSAQDQETQYF; CDR3 DNA: TGCAGCGCCCAGGACCAAGAGACCCAGTACTTC
V gene: TRBV3-1; D gene: -; clone size: -; J gene: TRBJ2-7; CDR3 protein: CASGQTYKQYF; CDR3 DNA: TGTGCCAGCGGACAGACCTACAAGCAGTACTTC
V gene: TRBV12-3/TRBV12-4; D gene: -; clone size: many; J gene: TRBJ1-1; CDR3 protein: CASSLDVWTEAFF; CDR3 DNA: TGTGCCAGCAGTTTAGACGTTTGGACTGAAGCTTTCTTT
V gene: TRBV6-2/TRBV6-3; D gene: -; clone size: many; J gene: TRBJ1-1; CDR3 protein: CASSGFDRFVLTNTEAFF; CDR3 DNA: TGTGCCAGCAGTGGATTCGACAGATTCGTCTTAACGAACACTGAAGCTTTCTTT
V gene: TRBV7-3; D gene: -; clone size: many; J gene: TRBJ2-5; CDR3 protein: CASSLTGGLGGETQYF; CDR3 DNA: TGTGCCAGCAGTCTTACCGGTGGACTTGGGGGAGAGACCCAGTACTTC
V gene: TRBV5-1; D gene: TRBD1; clone size: many; J gene: TRBJ1-6; CDR3 protein: CASSLERGLKNSPLHF; CDR3 DNA: TGCGCCAGCAGCTTGGAGAGGGGGCTCAAGAATTCACCCCTCCACTTT
V gene: TRBV15; D gene: TRBD2; clone size: -; J gene: TRBJ2-3; CDR3 protein: CATSTQPGLAITDTQYF; CDR3 DNA: TGTGCCACCAGCACCCAACCCGGACTAGCAATCACAGATACGCAGTATTTT
V gene: TRBV14; D gene: -; clone size: -; J gene: TRBJ1-6; CDR3 protein: CASSQDLKVDFYNSPLHF; CDR3 DNA: TGTGCCAGCAGCCAAGATCTTAAGGTGGACTTCTATAATTCACCCCTCCACTTT
V gene: TRBV6-6; D gene: -; clone size: few; J gene: TRBJ1-6; CDR3 protein: CASSLMTHNSPLHF; CDR3 DNA: TGTGCCAGCAGTTTGATGACTCATAATTCACCCCTCCACTTT
V gene: TRBV10-1; D gene: -; clone size: -; J gene: TRBJ1-2; CDR3 protein: CASSDGRESGYTF; CDR3 DNA: TGCGCCAGCAGTGACGGCAGGGAGAGTGGCTACACCTTC
V gene: TRBV14; D gene: -; clone size: -; J gene: TRBJ1-6; CDR3 protein: CASSQDFASPLHF; CDR3 DNA: TGTGCCAGCAGCCAAGATTTTGCATCACCCCTCCACTTT
V gene: TRBV28; D gene: -; clone size: many; J gene: TRBJ2-1; CDR3 protein: CASSQYTGNGNEQFF; CDR3 DNA: TGTGCCAGCAGCCAATATACAGGGAACGGCAATGAGCAGTTCTTC
V gene: TRBV7-2; D gene: TRBD1; clone size: many; J gene: TRBJ1-2; CDR3 protein: CASSLQGDGYGYTF; CDR3 DNA: TGTGCCAGCAGCCTACAGGGGGACGGCTATGGCTACACCTTC
V gene: TRBV28; D gene: TRBD1; clone size: few; J gene: TRBJ2-1; CDR3 protein: CASSLPFTGQGRNEQFF; CDR3 DNA: TGTGCCAGCAGTCTTCCCTTTACGGGACAGGGACGTAATGAGCAGTTCTTC
V gene: TRBV29-1; D gene: -; clone size: few; J gene: TRBJ2-3; CDR3 protein: CSAGQGGSDTQYF; CDR3 DNA: TGCAGCGCCGGCCAGGGGGGGTCAGATACGCAGTATTTT
V gene: TRBV12-3/TRBV12-4; D gene: TRBD1; clone size: many; J gene: TRBJ2-1; CDR3 protein: CASSPPGQGYNEQFF; CDR3 DNA: TGTGCCAGCAGTCCACCGGGACAGGGATACAATGAGCAGTTCTTC
V gene: TRBV7-2; D gene: TRBD1; clone size: many; J gene: TRBJ2-5; CDR3 protein: CASSGTGQETQYF; CDR3 DNA: TGTGCCAGCAGTGGGACAGGACAAGAGACCCAGTACTTC